This T cell receptor (beta chain) was observed in a study of T cells in Graves' hyperthyroidism and ophthalmopathy. Findings and caveats of the study: Most thyroid-expanded clonotypes above 0.001 were also found in blood.

Amplification targeted TCR beta CDR3 regions from RNA transcripts. A first-round RT-PCR of the TCR CDR3 used the HTBI primer set. MiXCR, run by TCRdb on the multiplex PCR reads, gives a single entry per CDR3 protein. The repertoire holds roughly 740,000 distinct CDR3 sequences, with about 15% as singletons. Germline V gene data show CDR1 as DFQATT and CDR2 as SNEGSKA (reference sequence). This CDR3 contains 14 residues. Between the trimmed V and J ends, which lost 5 bases and 1 base, there was a span of 14 bases. Stable Graves' hyperthyroidism denoted no ophthalmopathy progression over 18 months. Clinical symptoms, serum thyroxine and TRAb, thyroid ultrasound and orbital computed tomography were used for the diagnoses. This clonotype showed up many times. Its antigen is not identified.

The chain carries TRBV20-1 and TRBJ1-1; D might be TRBD1 (6 bases). This sequence originates from a man aged 18 to 29 with Graves' hyperthyroidism. The sequencing input was blood. The CDR3 protein is CSAGGGGGNTEAFF. The CDR3 DNA is TGCAGTGCTGGGGGAGGGGGGGGGAACACTGAAGCTTTCTTT.